This TCR beta chain derives from a study of shared clonotypes between healthy human individuals. Some clones are missing from TCRdb's copy, which holds only in-frame ones; the method was immunoSEQ multiplex PCR. Of about a million clones in the sample, roughly 77% were seen once. CDR1 is SGHRS and CDR2 is YFSETQ in the germline V gene. The CDR3 covers 16 residues. V trimming: 2 bases; J trimming: 3 bases; junction bases outside the gene matches: 11. This clone was counted between two and nine times. The source material was memory CD4+ T cells from PBMCs. The subset: CD45RA-negative fraction. The rearrangement uses TRBV5-1 and TRBJ2-7; TRBD2 matches 7 bases. The clonotype originates from a man younger than 35 in good health. Some clones in this sample may be carry-over from other donors' samples. CDR3 in amino acids: CASSFPDGTTNYEQYF. The CDR3 nucleotides read TGCGCCAGCAGCTTCCCAGACGGGACTACAAACTACGAGCAGTACTTC.